This entry lists 8 T cell receptor beta chains sequenced from one sample in a study of blood T cell repertoires in COVID-19. Assay: immunoSEQ multiplex PCR; the TCRdb copy retains only in-frame clones and omits some. The sample lists approximately 240,000 clones, 83% seen once, with more than 5.5% in the top ten. Material: peripheral blood. Every receptor here comes from a human donor in a cohort sampled during active COVID-19.

The gene calls are TRBV6-1 and TRBJ1-2, with D hard to call. The CDR3 has 16 amino acids. CDR1 MNHNS and CDR2 SASEGT come from the germline V gene. The germline V and J ends were trimmed by 0 bases and 6 bases, with 17 bases remaining between them. CDR3 nucleotides: TGTGCCAGCAGTGAAGCCTCCGGGGAGGGTCGTCATGGCTACACCTTC. Translated: CASSEASGEGRHGYTF.

This clone was observed a few times. The chain employs TRBV10-3 and TRBJ2-1, with TRBD2 matching 10 bases. This CDR3 contains 15 residues. V trimming: 10 bases; J trimming: 7 bases; junction bases outside the gene matches: 13. The germline V gene has CDR1 ENHRY and CDR2 SYGVKD. The CDR3 loop reads CATLAASGSGNEQFF. The CDR3 coding sequence is TGTGCCACCCTTGCAGCTAGCGGGAGTGGGAATGAGCAGTTCTTC.

The rearrangement links TRBV6-5 to TRBJ2-7; 7 positions match TRBD1. The CDR3 has 14 residues. CDR1 MNHEY and CDR2 SVGAGI come from the germline V gene. V shed 7 bases and J 7 bases; nucleotides not matched to a gene: 13. The CDR3 reads CASNADRASREQYF. The DNA for the CDR3 is TGTGCCAGCAACGCTGACAGGGCCTCTAGGGAGCAGTACTTC.

The chain is built from TRBV5-8 and TRBJ2-5; TRBD1 agrees at 9 bases. The CDR3 spans 14 residues. Germline CDR1 and CDR2: SGHTS and YDEGEE. V trimming: 5 bases; J trimming: 5 bases; junction bases outside the gene matches: 7. The CDR3 loop reads CASSQYRGRETQYF. In DNA, the CDR3 is TGTGCCAGCAGTCAATACAGGGGGCGGGAGACCCAGTACTTC.

The chain combines TRBV4-2 with TRBJ1-2; D may be TRBD1 (6 bases). V lost 1 base and J lost 5, with 11 bases in between. The length of the CDR3 is 14 residues. CDR1 is LGHNA and CDR2 is YNFKEQ in the germline V gene. As DNA, the CDR3 is TGTGCCAGCAGCCAAGTGACAGGTGATTATGGCTACACCTTC. This codes for CASSQVTGDYGYTF.

V gene TRBV27 combines with J gene TRBJ1-5; D is unclear. Germline V gene data show CDR1 as MNHEY and CDR2 as SMNVEV (reference sequence). Trimming shortened V by 5 bases and J by 0 bases, and 11 bases separated the two germline ends. The CDR3 totals 15 residues. CDR3 in amino acids: CASSPEVYSNQPQHF. Here the CDR3 DNA reads TGTGCCAGCAGTCCCGAGGTGTATAGCAATCAGCCCCAGCATTTT.

The chain is built from TRBV5-8 and TRBJ2-1, with 14 bases aligning to TRBD2. V was pared by 3 bases and J by 5 bases, with 1 base of the junction left unmatched. Germline CDR1 SGHTS, CDR2 YDEGEE. The CDR3 loop spans 15 amino acids. CDR3 in amino acids: CASSSGLAGDNEQFF. As DNA, the CDR3 is TGTGCCAGCAGCTCGGGACTAGCGGGGGACAATGAGCAGTTCTTC. Full variable domain (outside the CDR3, taken from reference TRBV5-8 and TRBJ2-1): EAGVTQSPTHLIKTRGQQATLRCSPISGHTSVYWYQQALGLGLQFLLWYDEGEERNRGNFPPRFSGRQFPNYSSELNVNALELEDSALYLCASSSGLAGDNEQFFGPGTRLTVL.

This sequence joins TRBV19 and TRBJ2-7; tentative D call: TRBD1 (6 bases). This CDR3 is 15 amino acids long. In germline, CDR1 is LNHDA, CDR2 SQIVND (reference sequence). The V and J ends lost 5 bases and 2 bases respectively, with 16 bases between them. In nucleotides, the CDR3 is TGTGCCAGTAGTTCCCAAGGGGGACGGGCCTACGAGCAGTACTTC. Residues: CASSSQGGRAYEQYF.